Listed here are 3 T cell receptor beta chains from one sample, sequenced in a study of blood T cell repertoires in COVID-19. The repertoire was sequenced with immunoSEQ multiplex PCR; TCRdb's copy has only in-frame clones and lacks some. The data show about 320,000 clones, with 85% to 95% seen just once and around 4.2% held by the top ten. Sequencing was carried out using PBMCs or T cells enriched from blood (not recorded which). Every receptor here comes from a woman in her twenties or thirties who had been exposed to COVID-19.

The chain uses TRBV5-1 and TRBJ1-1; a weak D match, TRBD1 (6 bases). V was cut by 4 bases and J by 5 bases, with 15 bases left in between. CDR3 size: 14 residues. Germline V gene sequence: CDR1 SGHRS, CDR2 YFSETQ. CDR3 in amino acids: CASSRGQFNTEAFF. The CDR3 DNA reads TGCGCCAGCAGCCGAGGACAGTTCAATACTGAAGCTTTCTTT.

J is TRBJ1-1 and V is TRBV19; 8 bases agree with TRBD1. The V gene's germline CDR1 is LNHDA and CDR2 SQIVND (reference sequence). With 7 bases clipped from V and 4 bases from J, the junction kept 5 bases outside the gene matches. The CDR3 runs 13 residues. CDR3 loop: CASKLTGVTEAFF. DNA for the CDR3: TGTGCCAGTAAGTTGACAGGGGTCACTGAAGCTTTCTTT.

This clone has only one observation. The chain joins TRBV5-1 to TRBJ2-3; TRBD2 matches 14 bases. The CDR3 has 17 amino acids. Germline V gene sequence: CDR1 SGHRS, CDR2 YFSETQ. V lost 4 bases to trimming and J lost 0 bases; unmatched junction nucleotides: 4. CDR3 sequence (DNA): TGCGCCAGCAGCGCGGGACTAGCGGGGGTGAGCACAGATACGCAGTATTTT. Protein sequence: CASSAGLAGVSTDTQYF.